This T cell receptor (beta chain) was sequenced in a study of cytotoxic CD8 clonotypes in ibrutinib-treated CLL. In regard to this clone: Its cognate antigen is unknown.

The length of the CDR3 is 14 residues. The V end was cut by 1 base, the J end by 4 bases, with 10 bases between. Germline CDR1 and CDR2: LNHNV and YYDKDF (reference sequence). The targeted sequencing depth was 1 in 200,000 to 1 in 1 million T cells. The repertoire was sequenced with immunoSEQ multiplex PCR; TCRdb's copy has only in-frame clones and lacks some. The repertoire holds roughly 300,000 clones, with roughly four fifths as singletons. Study findings and constraints: Patients had baseline clonality above age-matched healthy donors, and this clonality moved with circulating CD8+ T-cell counts.

Roughly 2 micrograms of genomic DNA (from cryopreserved PBMCs) were used for TCR beta libraries. The source material was PBMCs, sampled at disease progression, from a patient treated with ibrutinib. The genes are TRBV15 and TRBJ2-5; no clear D gene. This sequence was found in a human donor with chronic lymphocytic leukemia. The CDR3 here is CATSRGAAGETQYF. CDR3 DNA: TGTGCCACCAGCAGAGGTGCAGCCGGAGAGACCCAGTACTTC.